These T cell receptor beta chains were read from a single sample in a study. One entry per CDR3 protein, called by TCRdb with MiXCR from the 5' RACE reads. Here the sample spans approximately 60,000 distinct CDR3 sequences, about 22% being singletons. Sequencing was performed on memory CD4+ T cells sorted from a lymph node. These receptors were collected from a female donor with breast cancer. Both conserved end residues are part of each CDR3. A D gene is named only where the DNA matches it firmly. Not all rows give a size; the values are once, few, many and, for expanded clones, a class.

>TRBJ2-3|.|TRBV7-2|.
TGTGCCAGCAGCTTAGTCGGGGAAAGCACAGATACGCAGTATTTT
CASSLVGESTDTQYF
>TRBJ2-5|TRBD2|TRBV6-5|many
TGTGCCAGCGGGACTAGCGGGATACAAGAGACCCAGTACTTC
CASGTSGIQETQYF
>TRBJ1-2|.|TRBV3-1|.
TGTGCCAGCAGCCTTTGGCTGGACTATGGCTACACCTTC
CASSLWLDYGYTF
>TRBJ2-7|TRBD2|TRBV6-2/TRBV6-3|.
TGTGCCAGCAGGCTAGCGGGAGTGAGCTCCTACGAGCAGTACTTC
CASRLAGVSSYEQYF
>TRBJ1-5|.|TRBV6-1|few
TGTGCCAGCAGTGAACAATTTCCGGTTTTTAGCAATCAGCCCCAGCATTTT
CASSEQFPVFSNQPQHF
>TRBJ2-7|TRBD2|TRBV7-2|few
TGTGCCTCTGCTAGCGGAGACGAGCAGTACTTC
CASASGDEQYF
>TRBJ1-1|.|TRBV9|few
TGTGCCAGCAGCGTAAGCGGGGGTACTGAAGCTTTCTTT
CASSVSGGTEAFF
>TRBJ2-3|TRBD2|TRBV6-5|many
TGTGCCAGCAGGCGCCGGGCGGGAGGGCCAGATACGCAGTATTTT
CASRRRAGGPDTQYF
>TRBJ1-6|.|TRBV28|few
TGTGCCAGCAGTGGCTCGGACCGGCCCCTCCACTTT
CASSGSDRPLHF
>TRBJ1-2|.|TRBV7-2|few
TGTGCCAGCAGCTTCCAAGGGATCGGGGATGGCTACACCTTC
CASSFQGIGDGYTF
>TRBJ2-7|.|TRBV6-1|.
TGTGCCAGCAGCGAAGCCTACCACGAGCAGTACTTC
CASSEAYHEQYF
>TRBJ2-1|TRBD2|TRBV7-9|once
TGTGCCAGCAGTCAAGGAAGACTAGCGGTTACCAATGAGCAGTTCTTC
CASSQGRLAVTNEQFF
>TRBJ2-5|.|TRBV6-1|many
TGTGCCAGCAGTGAAAAGAGGAACGGGGGGCCCCACCAAGAGACCCAGTACTTC
CASSEKRNGGPHQETQYF
>TRBJ2-1|.|TRBV24-1|.
TGTGCCACCAGTAACCCCAACCTCCGGGGCAGTGAGCAGTTCTTC
CATSNPNLRGSEQFF
>TRBJ2-1|.|TRBV10-3|many
TGTGCCATCAGTGAGCCAGTTTATAGCGGAACAAACACCTACAATGAGCAGTTCTTC
CAISEPVYSGTNTYNEQFF
>TRBJ2-1|TRBD2|TRBV24-1|.
TGTGCCACCAGTGAAGGGATCGGGACTAGCGGGCACAATGAGCAGTTCTTC
CATSEGIGTSGHNEQFF
>TRBJ2-5|.|TRBV7-6|.
TGTGCCAGCAGCTTCACCCAAGAGACCCAGTACTTC
CASSFTQETQYF
>TRBJ2-3|.|TRBV28|.
TGTGCCAGCAGCCCCAACTTAGACAGACGCACAGATACGCAGTATTTT
CASSPNLDRRTDTQYF
>TRBJ2-7|TRBD2|TRBV14|few
TGTGCCAGCAGCCACCCGAGAGCGGGGGGTGGCGAGCAGTACTTC
CASSHPRAGGGEQYF
>TRBJ2-1|.|TRBV20-1|many
TGCAGTGCTTTGTATGCGGACCCTACCTACAATGAGCAGTTCTTC
CSALYADPTYNEQFF
>TRBJ2-3|TRBD1|TRBV12-3/TRBV12-4|many
TGTGCCAGCAGCCTGACAGGGGGCGCAGATACGCAGTATTTT
CASSLTGGADTQYF
>TRBJ1-1|.|TRBV29-1|.
TGCAGCGTTGGCTCTAGGGCGAACACTGAAGCTTTCTTT
CSVGSRANTEAFF
>TRBJ1-3|.|TRBV4-2|few
TGTGCCAGCAGCCAAGATTCGGGCAGCTCTGGAAACACCATATATTTT
CASSQDSGSSGNTIYF
>TRBJ2-1|.|TRBV20-1|few
TGCAGTGCTAGGGCCGGGGCGGGCTCCTACAATGAGCAGTTCTTC
CSARAGAGSYNEQFF
>TRBJ2-2|.|TRBV6-1|.
TGTGCCAGCACCAGGCCCTACAGCACCGGGGAGCTGTTTTTT
CASTRPYSTGELFF
>TRBJ1-1|.|TRBV5-1|many
TGCGCCAGCAGCTTGGCTGAGGGGGGGAGCACTGAAGCTTTCTTT
CASSLAEGGSTEAFF
>TRBJ2-1|TRBD2|TRBV20-1|.
TGCAGTGCTAGTGGGGGACTAGCGGACAATGAGCAGTTCTTC
CSASGGLADNEQFF
>TRBJ1-2|.|TRBV30|.
TGTGCCTTAGAGTCGGATGGCTACACCTTC
CALESDGYTF
>TRBJ2-5|.|TRBV5-1|many
TGCGCCAGCAGATCTGAGACTGGAGGGGAGACCCAGTACTTC
CASRSETGGETQYF
>TRBJ2-2|TRBD1|TRBV4-2|many
TGTGCCAGCAGCCAAGGGGACAGGGGGCGCGGGGAGCTGTTTTTT
CASSQGDRGRGELFF
>TRBJ1-4|TRBD1|TRBV5-1|.
TGCGCCAGCAGCTCCCAGGGGGGGGCAACTAGTGAAAAACTGTTTTTT
CASSSQGGATSEKLFF
>TRBJ2-4|.|TRBV30|.
TGTGCCTGGAGTGTAGTCCGTGGCGGAGCCAAAAACATTCAGTACTTC
CAWSVVRGGAKNIQYF
>TRBJ2-7|TRBD2|TRBV7-2|few
TGTGCCAGCAGCCAGGAGGGGACTAGCGGATTCTACGAGCAGTACTTC
CASSQEGTSGFYEQYF
>TRBJ2-3|.|TRBV29-1|.
TGCAGCGTTGAAAAAATAGCCTCTTCGGCGACAGATACGCAGTATTTT
CSVEKIASSATDTQYF
>TRBJ2-1|.|TRBV15|.
TGTGCCACCAGCGGCCCCTACGGGAATAAGCAGTTCTTC
CATSGPYGNKQFF
>TRBJ1-5|.|TRBV20-1|many
TGCAGTGCTAGAGATCCCCGTAGCAATCAGCCCCAGCATTTT
CSARDPRSNQPQHF
>TRBJ2-3|.|TRBV24-1|.
TGTGCCACCCGGCCGGCCAGAACAGATACGCAGTATTTT
CATRPARTDTQYF
>TRBJ1-1|.|TRBV6-5|.
TGTGCCAGCAGTTCTACGGGACGGTTCACTGAAGCTTCCTTT
CASSSTGRFTEASF
>TRBJ2-1|.|TRBV7-2|.
TGTGCCAGCAGCTGTCGCCAGCGGCCAGGGCAGTTCTTC
CASSCRQRPGQFF
>TRBJ2-3|.|TRBV7-2|.
TGTGCCAGCAGCTACTCTAGCGACCGCACAGATACGCAGTATTTT
CASSYSSDRTDTQYF
>TRBJ2-2|.|TRBV4-3|.
TGCGCCAGCAGCCCCCTTCCCAGTGGCGGGGAGCTGTTTTTT
CASSPLPSGGELFF
>TRBJ2-2|.|TRBV7-2|.
TGTGCCAGCAGCTTTGGGGCAGACCCGAACACCGGGGAGCTGTTTTTT
CASSFGADPNTGELFF
>TRBJ2-3|TRBD2|TRBV7-2|.
TGTGCCAGCAGCGTACTAGCGGGGGGCACAGATACGCAGTATTTT
CASSVLAGGTDTQYF
>TRBJ2-1|.|TRBV20-1|.
TGCAGTGCTAGTATCTTGGGGTCCTACAATGAGCAGTTCTTC
CSASILGSYNEQFF
>TRBJ1-2|TRBD1|TRBV6-2/TRBV6-3|many
TGTGCCAGCAGTGGACAGGGAGGCTACACCTTC
CASSGQGGYTF
>TRBJ1-1|.|TRBV7-9|many
TGTGCCAGCAGCTTAAGTTCGAACACTGAAGCTTTCTTT
CASSLSSNTEAFF
>TRBJ2-7|.|TRBV6-2/TRBV6-3|many
TGTGCCAGCAGTCCCCTGGACTTCTACGAGCAGTACTTC
CASSPLDFYEQYF
>TRBJ1-1|.|TRBV5-1|few
TGCGCCAGCAGAGATGGGGGATCTGGCACTGAAGCTTTCTTT
CASRDGGSGTEAFF
>TRBJ2-5|.|TRBV28|.
TGTGCCAGCAGTCCGGCCCCCCGGGGTAGGGAGACCCCGTACTTC
CASSPAPRGRETPYF
>TRBJ2-2|.|TRBV5-6|.
TGTGCCAGCAGCTGGCGCAGGGGCACCGGGGAGCTGTTTTTT
CASSWRRGTGELFF
>TRBJ2-5|TRBD2|TRBV20-1|.
TGCAGTGCTCTTACTAGCGGGAACCAAGAGACCCAGTACTTC
CSALTSGNQETQYF
>TRBJ2-6|TRBD1|TRBV7-2|.
TGTGCCAGCAGCTTAACAGGGGGCGTTGGGGCCAACGTCCTGACTTTC
CASSLTGGVGANVLTF
>TRBJ2-7|.|TRBV10-3|.
TGTGCCATCAGTGACCCGGACGGAAACTACGAGCAGTACTTC
CAISDPDGNYEQYF
>TRBJ2-5|TRBD1|TRBV7-9|.
TGTGCCAGCAGCTTAGGAGGGGGCGCAAAAGAAGAGACCCAGTACTTC
CASSLGGGAKEETQYF
>TRBJ2-1|.|TRBV20-1|many
TGCAGTGTCCAAGAGGGAGGAAACAATGAGCAGTTCTTC
CSVQEGGNNEQFF
>TRBJ2-7|.|TRBV6-5|.
TGTGCCAGCAGTGAATCTAGCGACAGCACCTACGAGCAGTACTTC
CASSESSDSTYEQYF
>TRBJ1-4|.|TRBV6-5|many
TGTGCCAGCAGGGTGACATTTGAAGAAAAACTGTTTTTT
CASRVTFEEKLFF